Listed below are T cell receptor beta chains from one sample, sequenced in a study of blood T cell repertoires in COVID-19. The protocol was immunoSEQ multiplex PCR, while the TCRdb copy is restricted to in-frame clones and leaves out a portion. Among a few hundred thousand clones, approximately 85% were seen once, and the ten largest hold around 5.5%. Source material: peripheral blood. The origin of the receptors is a man aged 45-60 years with active or convalescent COVID-19. Each CDR3 is given with its conserved first and last residue. The D gene is left open where the match is weak. Only part of the rows carry a size: once, few, many, or a class if the clone is expanded.

clone_size,d_call,v_call,j_call,cdr3_nt,cdr3_aa
.,TRBD2,TRBV2,TRBJ2-1,TGTGCCAGCAGGAGAGGACTAGCGGGAGGGGTGCATGAGCAGTTCTTC,CASRRGLAGGVHEQFF
once,TRBD2,TRBV5-6,TRBJ2-2,TGTGCCAGCAGCTGGGGACTAGCGGGCACCGGGGAGCTGTTTTTT,CASSWGLAGTGELFF
.,.,TRBV28,TRBJ2-7,TGTGCCAGCAGTTTATGGGTCGGCAGTGGAGACGAGCAGTACTTC,CASSLWVGSGDEQYF
.,.,TRBV2,TRBJ1-5,TGTGCCAGCAGCACACAACGATACAATCAGCCCCAGCATTTT,CASSTQRYNQPQHF
.,TRBD2,TRBV2,TRBJ2-1,TGTGCCAGCAGTTATAACAGCGGGGTCTACAATGAGCAGTTCTTC,CASSYNSGVYNEQFF
.,.,TRBV4-1,TRBJ2-1,TGCGCCAGCAGCGCTAGACGGGAGTACAATGAGCAGTTCTTC,CASSARREYNEQFF
.,TRBD1,TRBV10-3,TRBJ2-3,TGTGCCGCCAAGGGGGCATTTAGCACAGATACGCAGTATTTT,CAAKGAFSTDTQYF
few,TRBD1,TRBV28,TRBJ1-6,TGTGCCAGCAGTCTAACAAGGACAGGGGGTACTCCCCTCCACTTT,CASSLTRTGGTPLHF
.,.,TRBV4-1,TRBJ1-6,TGCGCCAGCAGCCGAGTCCCGGGGTCGACTTCACCCCTCCACTTT,CASSRVPGSTSPLHF
.,TRBD1,TRBV5-1,TRBJ2-3,TGCGCCAGCACGAGGGGGACAGTGGCCGATACGCAGTATTTT,CASTRGTVADTQYF
.,TRBD2,TRBV9,TRBJ2-5,TGTGCCAGCAGCGCTGGACTAGCCCAAGAGACCCAGTACTTC,CASSAGLAQETQYF
.,TRBD2,TRBV6-5,TRBJ2-5,TGTGCCAGCAGTTACCTCCCCAGCGGGAAGGAGACCCAGTACTTC,CASSYLPSGKETQYF
.,.,TRBV28,TRBJ1-3,TGTGCCAGCAGCACGGACTTACACTCTGGAAACACCATATATTTT,CASSTDLHSGNTIYF
.,TRBD1,TRBV27,TRBJ1-1,TGTGCCAGCAGTTTATCGTTCAGGGGGGAAGAAGCTTTCTTT,CASSLSFRGEEAFF
few,TRBD1,TRBV6-5,TRBJ2-7,TGTGCCAGCAGTATAACACAGGGGGCCTACGAGCAGTACTTC,CASSITQGAYEQYF
.,.,TRBV7-2,TRBJ1-1,TGTGCCAGCAGCTCCCCCTACTACAACACTGAAGCTTTCTTT,CASSSPYYNTEAFF
few,.,TRBV7-9,TRBJ1-2,TGTGCCAGCAGCTGGGGGGACTCTGACTATGGCTACACCTTC,CASSWGDSDYGYTF
.,.,TRBV27,TRBJ1-3,TGTGCCAGCAGTTTTACAGGGAGCTCTGGAAACACCATATATTTT,CASSFTGSSGNTIYF
.,TRBD2,TRBV5-4,TRBJ2-1,TGTGCCAGCAGCTTGAAGGGGACTAGCGGTGAGCAGTTCTTC,CASSLKGTSGEQFF
.,.,TRBV4-1,TRBJ2-1,TGCGCCAGCAGCCAAGAGTGGGGCTCTTACAATGAGCAGTTCTTC,CASSQEWGSYNEQFF
.,.,TRBV6-5,TRBJ1-1,TGTGCCAGCCAACGAGAGGGGGGGGCAAACACTGAAGCTTTCTTT,CASQREGGANTEAFF
.,.,TRBV5-5,TRBJ1-1,TGTGCCAGCAGCTTGACTGCGGTAACTGAAGCTTTCTTT,CASSLTAVTEAFF
.,TRBD1,TRBV9,TRBJ2-3,TGTGCCAGCAGCGTAGCCCGACAGGGGGCAGATACGCAGTATTTT,CASSVARQGADTQYF
.,TRBD1,TRBV7-8,TRBJ1-2,TGTGCCAGCAGCCCACAGGGGGTTAGTAGTTCTGGCTACACCTTC,CASSPQGVSSSGYTF
.,.,TRBV3-1/TRBV3-2,TRBJ2-7,TGTGCCAGCAGCCAAGATCCCAGCTCCTACGAGCAGTACTTC,CASSQDPSSYEQYF
.,TRBD1,TRBV28,TRBJ2-1,TGTGCCAGCAGCACTACAGGGGGCTCCGATGAGCAGTTCTTC,CASSTTGGSDEQFF
.,TRBD1,TRBV2,TRBJ2-3,TGTGCCAGCAATGAGGGGGCATTAGGTGCTGATACGCAGTATTTT,CASNEGALGADTQYF
.,.,TRBV5-6,TRBJ2-7,TGTGCCAGCAGCCACGGGAACTACGAGCAGTACTTC,CASSHGNYEQYF
.,.,TRBV9,TRBJ1-1,TGTGCCAGCAGCGAGGCCCCGGGAGCTCTGGAAGCTTTCTTT,CASSEAPGALEAFF
.,TRBD2,TRBV7-2,TRBJ2-3,TGTGCCAGCAGCCTAGCGGTCCCAGGCACAGATACGCAGTATTTT,CASSLAVPGTDTQYF
.,TRBD1,TRBV10-3,TRBJ1-1,TGTGCCATCACTTTGGGACAGACGAACACTGAAGCTTTCTTT,CAITLGQTNTEAFF
.,.,TRBV27,TRBJ2-1,TGTGCCAGCAGTCCCCGGCAGCGTCGGAATGAGCAGTTCTTC,CASSPRQRRNEQFF
.,.,TRBV6-5,TRBJ1-4,TGTGCCAGCAGTTACTCTAGGACATCATATGAAAAACTGTTTTTT,CASSYSRTSYEKLFF
.,TRBD2,TRBV3-1/TRBV3-2,TRBJ2-7,TGTGCCAGCAGCCCGCTAGCGGGAGACGGTTACGAGCAGTACTTC,CASSPLAGDGYEQYF
once,.,TRBV7-3,TRBJ1-1,TGTGCCAGCAGCTCTGGCAGGGATGATGAAGCTTTCTTT,CASSSGRDDEAFF
.,TRBD1,TRBV15,TRBJ2-3,TGTGCCACCAGTACCACCGGGACAGGGGCCACAGATACGCAGTATTTT,CATSTTGTGATDTQYF
once,TRBD2,TRBV5-1,TRBJ2-3,TGCGCCAGCAGCAGGACTAGCGGGAGAGTGACAGATACGCAGTATTTT,CASSRTSGRVTDTQYF
.,.,TRBV4-2,TRBJ2-2,TGTGCCAGCAGCCAAGGGAGGGCCGGCGGGGAGCTGTTTTTT,CASSQGRAGGELFF
.,.,TRBV5-1,TRBJ2-2,TGCGCCAGCAGCTTGGCCCGGGTAGAGACCGGGGAGCTGTTTTTT,CASSLARVETGELFF
few,.,TRBV25-1,TRBJ1-1,TGTGCCAGCAGTGACCCTGTACACGAAGCTTTCTTT,CASSDPVHEAFF
once,.,TRBV10-2,TRBJ2-7,TGCGCCAGTCTCCAGGGTTTGGGGGAGCAGTACTTC,CASLQGLGEQYF
.,TRBD2,TRBV19,TRBJ2-7,TGTGCCAGTACTAGCGGGGTCTACGAGCAGTACTTC,CASTSGVYEQYF
.,.,TRBV5-1,TRBJ2-7,TGCGCCAGCAGCTTGTCCGGGGTTTCCTACGAGCAGTACTTC,CASSLSGVSYEQYF
.,.,TRBV19,TRBJ1-5,TGTGCCAGTAGTGTATTATACAATCAGCCCCAGCATTTT,CASSVLYNQPQHF
.,.,TRBV5-1,TRBJ1-2,TGCGCCAGCAGCCCTGACACCGACTATGGCTACACCTTC,CASSPDTDYGYTF
.,.,TRBV5-1,TRBJ2-6,TGCGCCAGCAGCTTACCGGGGGCTGGGGCCAACGTCCTGACTTTC,CASSLPGAGANVLTF
.,TRBD1,TRBV4-1,TRBJ1-2,TGCGCCAGCAGCCAAGATTACCGGACAGGGGGCTACACCTTC,CASSQDYRTGGYTF